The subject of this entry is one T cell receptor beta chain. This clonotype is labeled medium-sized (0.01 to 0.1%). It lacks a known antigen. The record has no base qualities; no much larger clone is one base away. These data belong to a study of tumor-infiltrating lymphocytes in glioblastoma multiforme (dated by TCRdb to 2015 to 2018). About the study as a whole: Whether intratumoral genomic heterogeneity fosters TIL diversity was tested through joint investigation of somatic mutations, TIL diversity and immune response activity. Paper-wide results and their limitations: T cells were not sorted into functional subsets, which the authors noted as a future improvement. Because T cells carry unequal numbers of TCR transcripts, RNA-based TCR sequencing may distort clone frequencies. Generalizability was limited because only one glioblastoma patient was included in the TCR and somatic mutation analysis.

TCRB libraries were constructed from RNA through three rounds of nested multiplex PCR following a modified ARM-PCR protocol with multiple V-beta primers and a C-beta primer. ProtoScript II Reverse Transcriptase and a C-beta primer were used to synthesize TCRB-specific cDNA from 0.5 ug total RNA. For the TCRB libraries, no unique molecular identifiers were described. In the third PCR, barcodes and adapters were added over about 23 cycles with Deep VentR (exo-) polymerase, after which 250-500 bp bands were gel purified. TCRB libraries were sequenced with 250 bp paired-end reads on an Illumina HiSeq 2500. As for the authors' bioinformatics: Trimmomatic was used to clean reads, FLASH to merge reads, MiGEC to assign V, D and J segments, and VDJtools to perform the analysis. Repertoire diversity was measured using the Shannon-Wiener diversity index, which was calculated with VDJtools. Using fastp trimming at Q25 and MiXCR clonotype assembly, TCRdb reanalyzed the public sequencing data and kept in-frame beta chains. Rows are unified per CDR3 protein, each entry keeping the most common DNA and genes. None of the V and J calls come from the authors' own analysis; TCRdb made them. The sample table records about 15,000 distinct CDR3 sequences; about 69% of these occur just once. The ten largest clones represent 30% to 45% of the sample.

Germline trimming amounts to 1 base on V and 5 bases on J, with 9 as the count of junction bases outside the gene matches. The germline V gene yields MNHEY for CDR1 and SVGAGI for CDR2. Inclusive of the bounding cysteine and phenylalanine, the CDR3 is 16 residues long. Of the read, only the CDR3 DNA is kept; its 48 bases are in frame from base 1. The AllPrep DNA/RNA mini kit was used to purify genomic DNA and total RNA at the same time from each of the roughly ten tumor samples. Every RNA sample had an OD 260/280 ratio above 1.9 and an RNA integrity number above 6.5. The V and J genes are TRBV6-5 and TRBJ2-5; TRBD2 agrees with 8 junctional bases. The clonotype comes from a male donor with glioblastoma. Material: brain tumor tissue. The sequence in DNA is TGTGCCAGCAGTTACTACCCAGCGGGAGTAGAGGAGACCCAGTACTTC. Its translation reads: CASSYYPAGVEETQYF.